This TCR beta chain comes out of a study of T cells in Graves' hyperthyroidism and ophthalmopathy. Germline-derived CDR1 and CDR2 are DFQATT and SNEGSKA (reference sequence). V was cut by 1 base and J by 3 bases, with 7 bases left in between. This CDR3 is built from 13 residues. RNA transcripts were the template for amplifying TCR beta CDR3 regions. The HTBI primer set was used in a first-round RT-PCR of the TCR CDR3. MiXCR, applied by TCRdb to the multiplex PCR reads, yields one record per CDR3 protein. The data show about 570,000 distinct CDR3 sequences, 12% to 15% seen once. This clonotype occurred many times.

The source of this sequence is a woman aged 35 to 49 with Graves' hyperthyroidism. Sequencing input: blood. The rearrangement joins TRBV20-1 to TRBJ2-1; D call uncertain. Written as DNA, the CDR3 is TGCAGTGCTAGAGGAAGAGACTACAATGAGCAGTTCTTC. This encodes CSARGRDYNEQFF.